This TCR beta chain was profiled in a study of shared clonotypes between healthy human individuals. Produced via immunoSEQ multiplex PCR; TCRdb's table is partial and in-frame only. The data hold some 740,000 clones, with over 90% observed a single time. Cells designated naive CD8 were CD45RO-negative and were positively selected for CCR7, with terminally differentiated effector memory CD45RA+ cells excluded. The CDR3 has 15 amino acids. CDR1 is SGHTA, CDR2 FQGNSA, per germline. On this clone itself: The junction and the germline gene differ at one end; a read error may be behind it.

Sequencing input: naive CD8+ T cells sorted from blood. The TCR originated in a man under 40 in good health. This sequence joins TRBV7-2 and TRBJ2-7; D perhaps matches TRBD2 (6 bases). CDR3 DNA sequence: TGTGCCAGCACCTTAGCGGCCACGTGGTCCTACGAGCAGTACTTC. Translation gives CASTLAATWSYEQYF.